Listed below are T cell receptor beta chains from one sample, sequenced in a study of T cell repertoires and HLA-DP antigens. Their antigens are not known. The table came from immunoSEQ multiplex PCR; TCRdb's copy has only in-frame clones and leaves some out. This sample yields over 100,000 clones, of which 92% are seen a single time; about 0.27% belongs to the top ten. The material sequenced was CD4+ T cells from PBMCs. These receptor sequences come from a woman aged 18-29 years in good health and CMV-seronegative. CDR3s include the opening cysteine and the closing phenylalanine or tryptophan. The D gene is left open where the match is weak. Only part of the rows carry a size: once, few, many, or a class if the clone is expanded.

TRBV4-2	-	TRBJ1-4	TRBD1	TGTGCCAGCAGCCAAGTGGGGACAGCAACTAATGAAAAACTGTTTTTT	CASSQVGTATNEKLFF
TRBV6-1	once	TRBJ2-1	-	TGTGCCAGCAAGAGACTGGATTACAATGAGCAGTTCTTC	CASKRLDYNEQFF
TRBV6-4	-	TRBJ1-6	-	TGTGCCAGCAGTGTCCGTGGGGGGGGTTCACCCCTCCACTTT	CASSVRGGGSPLHF
TRBV30	-	TRBJ2-7	-	TGTGCCTGGAGTGTAAAGACCTACGAGCAGTACTTC	CAWSVKTYEQYF
TRBV7-9	-	TRBJ1-6	-	TGTGCCAGCAGCTTATCCCGGGGCACCTATAATTCACCCCTCCACTTT	CASSLSRGTYNSPLHF
TRBV28	-	TRBJ2-5	TRBD2	TGTGCCAGCAATCCGGGACTAATAAAAGAGACCCAGTACTTC	CASNPGLIKETQYF
TRBV5-1	-	TRBJ2-5	-	TGCGCCAGCAGCTTGACGGGGACGCTGGGGCAAGAGACCCAGTACTTC	CASSLTGTLGQETQYF
TRBV7-3	-	TRBJ1-2	-	TGTGCCAGCAGCCTAGAGCCCGGCTATGGCTACACCTTC	CASSLEPGYGYTF
TRBV6-5	-	TRBJ2-5	TRBD2	TGTGCCAGCAGTTCAGCGGGGCAAGAGACCCAGTACTTC	CASSSAGQETQYF
TRBV7-3	-	TRBJ1-1	-	TGTGCCAGCAGCTCCCAGGAGAACACTGAAGCTTTCTTT	CASSSQENTEAFF
TRBV19	-	TRBJ1-5	-	TGTGCCAGTAGTATTAGGGGGGGAATCCAGCCCCAGCATTTT	CASSIRGGIQPQHF
TRBV30	-	TRBJ2-7	TRBD2	TGTGCCTGGGGAGGAGCGGGAGGGTACGAGCAGTACTTC	CAWGGAGGYEQYF
TRBV28	-	TRBJ1-2	TRBD1	TGTGCCAGCAGTTCCGCTGAAAGGACAGGGGAGTATGGCTACACCTTC	CASSSAERTGEYGYTF
TRBV28	few	TRBJ1-1	-	TGTGCCAGCACCACACAGAACACTGAAGCTTTCTTT	CASTTQNTEAFF
TRBV12-5	-	TRBJ1-5	-	TGTGCTAGTGGTTTGATGGCAGGGAGAAGGCGGAATCAGCCCCAGCATTTT	CASGLMAGRRRNQPQHF
TRBV21-1	-	TRBJ2-3	-	TGTGCCATCTTGCTAGCGGGGGGGAGTACGCAGTATTTT	CAILLAGGSTQYF
TRBV5-4	once	TRBJ1-6	TRBD1	TGTGCCAGCAGCTTGCTGGTGACAGGGGATTCACCCCTCCACTTT	CASSLLVTGDSPLHF
TRBV6-6	-	TRBJ2-1	-	TGTGCCAGCAGTTACTCGATAGGGCAGGGTGGCCATGAGCAGTTCTTC	CASSYSIGQGGHEQFF
TRBV6-5	-	TRBJ1-5	TRBD1	TGTGCCAGCAGTCCCCAGACAGGGAATCATCAGCCCCAGCATTTT	CASSPQTGNHQPQHF
TRBV12-5	-	TRBJ1-2	TRBD1	TGTGCTAGTGGTCCCGGGACAGAGCCTAACTATGGCTACACCTTC	CASGPGTEPNYGYTF
TRBV4-1	-	TRBJ2-2	-	TGCGCCAGCAGCCAAGTAGGCGGGGAGCTGTTTTTT	CASSQVGGELFF
TRBV4-1	once	TRBJ1-5	-	TGCGCCAGCAGCCCTTCCAGCGGGAATCAGCCCCAGCATTTT	CASSPSSGNQPQHF
TRBV7-8	-	TRBJ2-5	TRBD2	TGTGCCAGCACCAGGACTAGCAGGGAGACCCAGTACTTC	CASTRTSRETQYF
TRBV6-5	-	TRBJ2-1	TRBD2	TGTGCCAGCCGAACTAGCGGGATAACGAATGAGCAGTTCTTC	CASRTSGITNEQFF
TRBV7-9	-	TRBJ2-3	-	TGTGCCAGCAGCCCAGGGCCAGTATGGGATACGCAGTATTTT	CASSPGPVWDTQYF
TRBV6-5	-	TRBJ1-2	-	TGTGCCAGCAGGCCCGGACTGGGGGGGAATGGCTACACCTTC	CASRPGLGGNGYTF
TRBV6-1	-	TRBJ1-3	-	TGTGCCAGCAGTGAAGGGCAGGGTGACACCATATATTTT	CASSEGQGDTIYF
TRBV27	-	TRBJ1-2	-	TGTGCCAGCAGTTATTCAGGGGCAGCCTATGGCTACACCTTC	CASSYSGAAYGYTF
TRBV15	-	TRBJ1-6	TRBD1	TGTGCCACGAGGGACAGGGTGGGGAATAATTCACCCCTCCACTTT	CATRDRVGNNSPLHF
TRBV15	once	TRBJ2-2	-	TGTGCCACCAGCAGAGATGGGGGAGACACCCGTACCGGGGAGCTGTTTTTT	CATSRDGGDTRTGELFF
TRBV4-2	-	TRBJ2-5	-	TGTGCCAGCAGCCAAGGGAGGGGGAAGGCGGAGACCCAGTACTTC	CASSQGRGKAETQYF
TRBV10-3	-	TRBJ2-7	TRBD2	TGTGCCATCAGTAATACGGGACTACCATACGAGCAGTACTTC	CAISNTGLPYEQYF